The 11 T cell receptor beta chains listed next were all sequenced from one sample in a study of T cells after yellow fever vaccination. TCRdb re-analysed the 5' RACE reads in MiXCR, keeping a single row per CDR3 protein. The table lists about 340,000 distinct CDR3 sequences, around an eighth of them singletons. This material consisted of CD4+ T cells sorted from PBMCs, taken 15 days after the yellow fever booster vaccination. Source of these receptors: a man between 18 and 29 years old who received the YFV17D yellow fever vaccine.

For this clonotype: This may come from a read error, since a much larger clone is one base off. The genes are TRBV20-1 and TRBJ2-3; D is unclear. This CDR3 is 12 amino acids long. Trimming took off 4 bases at V and 0 bases at J, with 5 bases between the two ends. The germline V gene encodes CDR1 DFQATT and CDR2 SNEGSKA (reference sequence). CDR3 protein: CSATPSTDTQYF. DNA for the CDR3: TGCAGTGCTACCCCCAGCACAGATACGCAGTATTTT.

The sample holds many counts of this clonotype. The rearrangement uses TRBV20-1 and TRBJ2-1; 12 nucleotides match TRBD2. Germline CDR1 is DFQATT and CDR2 is SNEGSKA (reference sequence). J was trimmed by 10 bases and V by 6 bases; bases with no gene match: 10. The CDR3 sequence is 14 residues long. CDR3 nucleotide sequence: TGCAGTGCCACGCTAGCGGGGGGGCAGAACGAGCAGTTCTTC. It codes for CSATLAGGQNEQFF.

DNA of the CDR3: TGCGCCAGCAGCTGGGGCACTGCCCTCGGGGGATATGGCTACACCTTC. Its protein is CASSWGTALGGYGYTF. This chain links TRBV5-1 with TRBJ1-2; the D gene is possibly TRBD1 (5 bases). Looked up from germline, CDR1 is SGHRS and CDR2 is YFSETQ. This CDR3 has 16 amino acids. Trimming stripped 3 bases from V and 5 bases from J, with 20 bases between.

This clonotype was observed a few times. The chain couples TRBV29-1 to TRBJ2-7; 7 positions match TRBD1. This CDR3 spans 12 amino acids. Unmatched junction bases numbered 3, after V lost 7 bases and J lost 0 bases. The germline gives CDR1 SQVTM, CDR2 ANQGSEA. The CDR3 coding sequence is TGCAGCGCCCGGGACAGCTCCTACGAGCAGTACTTC. This encodes CSARDSSYEQYF.

The table lists this clonotype with many counts. The CDR3 nucleotides are TGTGCCAGCAGTTCCTCAGGGAGCGGGGGGTTCGAGACCCAGTACTTC. This translates into CASSSSGSGGFETQYF. The rearrangement links TRBV12-3 or TRBV12-4 to TRBJ2-5, with 9 bases fitting TRBD2. The CDR3 has 16 residues. The V segment lost 4 bases and the J segment 5 bases; nucleotides outside the gene matches: 11.

This chain uses TRBV3-1 with TRBJ2-5; D unclear. This CDR3 contains 15 residues. Trimming took 1 base from V and 6 from J, leaving 15 bases between them. Looked up from germline, CDR1 is LGHDT and CDR2 is YNNKEL (reference sequence). CDR3 in DNA: TGTGCCAGCAGCCAAGTCTCCATTGGGAAGAAGACCCAGTACTTC. Its protein is CASSQVSIGKKTQYF.

This clonotype was recorded a few times. The V gene is TRBV3-1, the J gene TRBJ2-4, with D uncertain. V was pared by 0 bases and J by 9 bases, with 6 bases between. The germline V gene encodes CDR1 LGHDT and CDR2 YNNKEL (reference sequence). The CDR3 loop spans 12 amino acids. CDR3 nucleotides: TGTGCCAGCAGCCAAGATAGGCGCATTCAGTACTTC. Its protein product is CASSQDRRIQYF.

This clonotype was recorded many times. Relative to the germline gene, one junction end is altered; a read error may explain this. This chain links TRBV5-1 with TRBJ1-2, with D perhaps matching TRBD1 (5 bases). Germline lookup yields CDR1 SGHRS and CDR2 YFSETQ. CDR3 size: 13 residues. In DNA form, the CDR3 reads TGTGCCAGCAGTTTCGGGGGGGACTATGGCTACACCTTC. Translation: CASSFGGDYGYTF. Together with reference TRBV5-1 and TRBJ1-2, the CDR3 gives the full variable domain: KAGVTQTPRYLIKTRGQQVTLSCSPISGHRSVSWYQQTPGQGLQFLFEYFSETQRNKGNFPGRFSGRQFSNSRSEMNVSTLELGDSALYLCASSFGGDYGYTFGSGTRLTVV.

This clonotype was seen at least ten times. The chain couples TRBV15 to TRBJ1-5; D is perhaps TRBD1 (5 bases). The ends were cut back, 9 bases at V and 5 bases at J, with 11 bases in the middle. The CDR3 is made up of 12 amino acids. Germline-derived CDR1 and CDR2 are LNHNV and YYDKDF (reference sequence). CDR3 DNA sequence: TGTGCCACTTCTCGGGGGGATCAGCCCCAGCATTTT. Its protein product is CATSRGDQPQHF.

This clonotype appeared a few times. V is TRBV7-2 and J is TRBJ2-3; 9 nucleotides match TRBD2. After removal of 2 bases from V and 1 base from J, the junction contained 4 bases not matched to a gene. CDR3 length: 16 residues. Per the germline V gene, CDR1 is SGHTA and CDR2 is FQGNSA. CDR3 residues: CASSLSGGGGTDTQYF. The CDR3 DNA reads TGTGCCAGCAGCTTATCCGGCGGGGGGGGCACAGATACGCAGTATTTT.

This chain connects TRBV5-1 to TRBJ1-5, with D tentatively TRBD1 (5 bases). This CDR3 comprises 15 residues. The germline V gene has CDR1 SGHRS and CDR2 YFSETQ. V lost 1 base and J lost 5, with 13 bases in between. The CDR3 nucleotides are TGCGCCAGCAGCTTGTCTGGCAGGGAGCATCAGCCCCAGCATTTT. It is translated as CASSLSGREHQPQHF.